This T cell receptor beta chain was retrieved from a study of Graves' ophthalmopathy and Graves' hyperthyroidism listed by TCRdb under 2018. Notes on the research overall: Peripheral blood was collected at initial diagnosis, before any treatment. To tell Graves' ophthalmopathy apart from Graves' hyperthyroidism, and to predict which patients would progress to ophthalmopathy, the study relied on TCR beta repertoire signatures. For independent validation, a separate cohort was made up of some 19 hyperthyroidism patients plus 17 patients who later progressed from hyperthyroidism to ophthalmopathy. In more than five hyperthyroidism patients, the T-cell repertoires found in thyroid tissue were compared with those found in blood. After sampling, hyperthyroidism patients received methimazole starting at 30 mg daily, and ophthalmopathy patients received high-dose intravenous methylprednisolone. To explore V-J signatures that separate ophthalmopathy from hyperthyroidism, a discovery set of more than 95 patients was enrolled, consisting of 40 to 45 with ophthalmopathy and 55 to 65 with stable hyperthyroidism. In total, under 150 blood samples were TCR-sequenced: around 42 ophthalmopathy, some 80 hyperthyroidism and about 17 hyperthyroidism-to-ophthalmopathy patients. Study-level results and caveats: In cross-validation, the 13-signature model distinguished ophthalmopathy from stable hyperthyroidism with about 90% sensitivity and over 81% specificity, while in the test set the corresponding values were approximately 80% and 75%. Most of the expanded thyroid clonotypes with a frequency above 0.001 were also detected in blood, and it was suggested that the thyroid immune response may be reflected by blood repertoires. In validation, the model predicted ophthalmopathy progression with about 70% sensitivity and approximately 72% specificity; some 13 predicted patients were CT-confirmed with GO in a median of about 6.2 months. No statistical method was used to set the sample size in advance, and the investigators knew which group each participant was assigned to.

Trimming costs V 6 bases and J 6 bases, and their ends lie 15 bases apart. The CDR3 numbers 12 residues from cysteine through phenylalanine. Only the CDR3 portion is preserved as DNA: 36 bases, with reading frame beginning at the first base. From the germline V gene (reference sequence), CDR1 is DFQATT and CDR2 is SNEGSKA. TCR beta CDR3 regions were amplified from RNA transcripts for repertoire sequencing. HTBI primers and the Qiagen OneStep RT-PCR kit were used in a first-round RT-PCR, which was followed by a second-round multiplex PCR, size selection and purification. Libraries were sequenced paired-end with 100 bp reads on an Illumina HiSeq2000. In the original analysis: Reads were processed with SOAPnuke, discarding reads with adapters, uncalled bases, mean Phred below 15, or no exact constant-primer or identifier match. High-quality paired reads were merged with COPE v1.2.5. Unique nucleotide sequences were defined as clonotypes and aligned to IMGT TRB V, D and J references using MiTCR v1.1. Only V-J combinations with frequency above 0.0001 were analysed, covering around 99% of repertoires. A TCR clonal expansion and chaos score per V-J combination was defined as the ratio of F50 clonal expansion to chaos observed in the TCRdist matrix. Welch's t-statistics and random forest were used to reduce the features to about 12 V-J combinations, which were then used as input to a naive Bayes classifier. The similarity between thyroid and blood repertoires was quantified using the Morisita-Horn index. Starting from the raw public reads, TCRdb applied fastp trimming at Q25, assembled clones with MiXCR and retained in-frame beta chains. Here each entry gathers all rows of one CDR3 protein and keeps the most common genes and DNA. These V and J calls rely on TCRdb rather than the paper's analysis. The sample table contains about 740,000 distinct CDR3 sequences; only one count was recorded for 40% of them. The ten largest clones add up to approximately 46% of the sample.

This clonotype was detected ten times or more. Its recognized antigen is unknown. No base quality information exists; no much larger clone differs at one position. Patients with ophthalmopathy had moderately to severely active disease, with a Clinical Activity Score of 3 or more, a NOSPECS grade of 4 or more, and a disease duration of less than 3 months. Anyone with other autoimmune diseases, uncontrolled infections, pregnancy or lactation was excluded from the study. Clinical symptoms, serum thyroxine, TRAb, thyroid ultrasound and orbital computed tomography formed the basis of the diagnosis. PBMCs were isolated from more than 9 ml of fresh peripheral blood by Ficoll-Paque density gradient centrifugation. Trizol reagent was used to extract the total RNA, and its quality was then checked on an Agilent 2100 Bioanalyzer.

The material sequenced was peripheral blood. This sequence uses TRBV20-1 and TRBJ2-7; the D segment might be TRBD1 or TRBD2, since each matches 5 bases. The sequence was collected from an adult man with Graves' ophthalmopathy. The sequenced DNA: TGCAGTGCCCAGGGACCACGACGCGAGCAGTACTTC. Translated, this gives CSAQGPRREQYF.